This paragraph covers one T cell receptor beta chain sequence. The data belong to a study of blood T cell repertoires in COVID-19. This CDR3 spans 14 amino acids. V lost 1 base to trimming and J lost 6 bases, with 11 bases between them. Looked up from germline, CDR1 is SGHNT and CDR2 is YENEEA. In the original processing: Reference gene primer amplification yielded estimated nucleated cell counts. Sequenced by immunoSEQ multiplex PCR; TCRdb stores in-frame clones only, minus some. That table is the source of V, J and clone size, and D and trimming were worked out from the DNA. Among 250,000 to 300,000 clones listed, around 86% were seen once.

The receptor comes from a woman aged 55-70 years with active or convalescent COVID-19. This rearrangement joins TRBV11-3 to TRBJ2-3; D possibly corresponds to TRBD1 (6 bases). The sample consisted of peripheral blood. The DNA of the CDR3 is TGTGCCAGCAGCTTAGCGGCAGGGGCGGATACGCAGTATTTT. It is translated as CASSLAAGADTQYF.